This T cell receptor (beta chain) derives from a study of blood T cells in healthy people across ages. Study-level background: The template switching approach captured approximately one barcoded beta molecule for every two T cells. Study results and caveats: Per million T cells, TCR beta diversity dropped about linearly as age rose.

A minimum of 7 million PBMCs was isolated per sample. As concerns this clonotype: The target antigen is unknown.

Using a J-beta primer mix together with a sample-barcoded 5' primer, a second PCR was run for roughly 6 to 12 cycles. MiXCR, applied by TCRdb to the 5' RACE reads, yields one record per CDR3 protein. The table includes some 1.4 million distinct CDR3 sequences, 42% detected once. In germline, CDR1 is KGHSH, CDR2 LQKENI. This CDR3 contains 16 residues. The ends lost 3 bases at V and 9 bases at J; junction bases unmatched: 13. The clonotype comes from a woman between 18 and 30 years old in good health. The sample comprised blood. The rearrangement uses TRBV18 and TRBJ2-4; 8 bases are a match to TRBD2. Here the CDR3 DNA reads TGTGCCAGCTCACCTCCCCCGGGACTAGAATTTTCCATTCAGTACTTC. Residues: CASSPPPGLEFSIQYF.